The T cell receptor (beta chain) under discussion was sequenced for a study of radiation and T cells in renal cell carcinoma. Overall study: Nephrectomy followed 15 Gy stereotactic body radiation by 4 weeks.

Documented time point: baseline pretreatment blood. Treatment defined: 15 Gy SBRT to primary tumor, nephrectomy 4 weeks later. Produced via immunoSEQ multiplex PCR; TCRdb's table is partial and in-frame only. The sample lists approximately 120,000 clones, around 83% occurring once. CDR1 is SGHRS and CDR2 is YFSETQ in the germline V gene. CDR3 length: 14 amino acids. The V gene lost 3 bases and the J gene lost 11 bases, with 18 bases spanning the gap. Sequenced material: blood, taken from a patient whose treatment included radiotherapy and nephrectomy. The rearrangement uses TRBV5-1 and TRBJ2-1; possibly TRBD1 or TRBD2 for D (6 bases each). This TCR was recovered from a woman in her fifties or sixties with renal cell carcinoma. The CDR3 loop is CASSWEQTGGQQFF. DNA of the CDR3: TGCGCCAGCAGCTGGGAGCAGACAGGAGGGCAGCAGTTCTTC.